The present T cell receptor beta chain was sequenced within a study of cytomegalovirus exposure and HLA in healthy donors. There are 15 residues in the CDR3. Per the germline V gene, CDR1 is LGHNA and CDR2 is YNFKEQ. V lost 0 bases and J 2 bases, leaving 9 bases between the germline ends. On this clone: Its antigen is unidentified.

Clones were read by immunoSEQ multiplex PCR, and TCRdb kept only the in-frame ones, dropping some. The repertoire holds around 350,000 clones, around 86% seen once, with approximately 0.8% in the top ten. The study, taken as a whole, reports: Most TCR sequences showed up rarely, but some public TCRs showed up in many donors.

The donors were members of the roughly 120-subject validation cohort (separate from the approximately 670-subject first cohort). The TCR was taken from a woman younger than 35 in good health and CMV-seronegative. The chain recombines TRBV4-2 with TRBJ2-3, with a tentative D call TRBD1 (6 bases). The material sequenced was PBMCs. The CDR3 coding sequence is TGTGCCAGCAGCCAAGAAAGGACAGTCACAGATACGCAGTATTTT. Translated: CASSQERTVTDTQYF.